Listed here are 30 T cell receptor beta chains from one sample, sequenced in a study of blood T cell repertoires in COVID-19. Using immunoSEQ multiplex PCR, the repertoire was profiled, and TCRdb retains in-frame clones only, with some absent. The profile covers some 220,000 clones, with around 85% appearing a single time and about 6.3% taken by the ten largest. The sequencing sample was made of peripheral blood. These receptors all stem from a woman in her fifties or sixties with active or convalescent COVID-19.

This clone was picked up one time. CDR3 in amino acids: CASSPGTSVGEQFF. The CDR3 DNA reads TGTGCCAGCTCACCCGGGACTAGCGTGGGGGAGCAGTTCTTC. The rearrangement joins TRBV18 to TRBJ2-1; TRBD2 matches at 10 bases. CDR1 and CDR2 from the germline V gene are KGHSH and LQKENI. Unmatched junction bases numbered 6, after V lost 3 bases and J lost 10 bases. This CDR3 region has 14 residues.

The rearrangement uses TRBV5-1 and TRBJ1-1, with a possible D match to TRBD1 (5 bases). CDR1 is SGHRS, CDR2 YFSETQ, per germline. There are 17 residues in the CDR3. Deletions cut 0 bases from V and 4 bases from J, with 19 bases between. The CDR3 loop reads CASSLVSPPGKGTEAFF. The CDR3 nucleotides are TGCGCCAGCAGCTTGGTCAGCCCCCCAGGGAAGGGCACTGAAGCTTTCTTT. Using reference TRBV5-1 and TRBJ1-1 for the parts outside the CDR3, the full variable domain is KAGVTQTPRYLIKTRGQQVTLSCSPISGHRSVSWYQQTPGQGLQFLFEYFSETQRNKGNFPGRFSGRQFSNSRSEMNVSTLELGDSALYLCASSLVSPPGKGTEAFFGQGTRLTVV.

This sequence joins TRBV30 and TRBJ1-5, with a tentative D call TRBD1 (5 bases). The germline gives CDR1 GTSNPN, CDR2 SVGIG (reference sequence). The CDR3 loop spans 16 amino acids. The V end was cut by 2 bases, the J end by 4 bases, with 18 bases between. The DNA for the CDR3 is TGTGCCTGGAGTACGGAGGGGCCCAAGGGGAATCAGCCCCAGCATTTT. The encoded protein is CAWSTEGPKGNQPQHF. Full variable domain (rest looked up from reference TRBV30 and TRBJ1-5): SQTIHQWPATLVQPVGSPLSLECTVEGTSNPNLYWYRQAAGRGLQLLFYSVGIGQISSEVPQNLSASRPQDRQFILSSKKLLLSDSGFYLCAWSTEGPKGNQPQHFGDGTRLSIL.

The gene calls are TRBV28 and TRBJ2-5; possible D gene TRBD1, 5 bases. The CDR3 covers 12 residues. Trimming stripped 6 bases from V and 0 bases from J, with 5 bases between. The germline V gene encodes CDR1 MDHEN and CDR2 SYDVKM. Written as DNA, the CDR3 is TGTGCCAGCAGCAGGGACCAAGAGACCCAGTACTTC. Translation: CASSRDQETQYF.

The genes are TRBV12-3 or TRBV12-4 and TRBJ2-1; D is unclear. Trimming stripped 2 bases from V and 10 bases from J, with 6 bases between. This CDR3 comprises 11 residues. The CDR3 sequence is CASSLSSEQFF. The CDR3 nucleotides are TGTGCCAGCAGTTTATCGAGCGAGCAGTTCTTC.

The genes are TRBV10-1 and TRBJ1-4; 9 positions agree with TRBD1. Trimming cost V 6 bases and J 5 bases; bases outside gene matches: 13. The CDR3 sequence is 17 residues long. Germline CDR1 is WNHNN and CDR2 is SYGVQD (reference sequence). The CDR3 region has the DNA TGCGCCAGCAGATTTGCCCGAGATACAGGGGGCAATGAAAAACTGTTTTTT. The encoded protein is CASRFARDTGGNEKLFF.

The V gene is TRBV12-5, the J gene TRBJ2-1, with 7 bases lining up with TRBD2. CDR1 and CDR2 (germline): LGHNT, FRNRAP. J gave up 0 bases and V 2 bases, and 1 base lay outside the gene matches. This CDR3 region has 15 residues. The CDR3 region has the DNA TGTGCTAGTGGTTTGAGCGGGGCCTCCTACAATGAGCAGTTCTTC. Encoded protein: CASGLSGASYNEQFF.

The V gene is TRBV9, the J gene TRBJ2-7, with 10 positions matching TRBD2. The CDR3 has 13 residues. Germline V gene data show CDR1 as SGDLS and CDR2 as YYNGEE. The V and J ends lost 1 base and 6 bases, in that order; junction bases with no gene match: 1. The CDR3 reads CASSVLAGAEQYF. Written as DNA, the CDR3 is TGTGCCAGCAGCGTACTAGCGGGAGCCGAGCAGTACTTC.

The chain has TRBV5-1 and TRBJ2-5, with 11 bases fitting TRBD1. The ends lost 4 bases at V and 3 bases at J; junction bases unmatched: 5. Germline assignment: CDR1 SGHRS and CDR2 YFSETQ. The CDR3 extends over 15 amino acids. The CDR3 sequence is CASSPMGQGEETQYF. The DNA for the CDR3 is TGCGCCAGCAGCCCAATGGGACAGGGGGAAGAGACCCAGTACTTC.

V is TRBV7-6 and J is TRBJ2-1; 7 bases are shared with TRBD1. J was trimmed by 0 bases and V by 0 bases; bases with no gene match: 8. The CDR3 extends over 18 amino acids. Looked up from germline, CDR1 is SGHVS and CDR2 is FNYEAQ. CDR3 bases: TGTGCCAGCAGCTTAGCCGGGACAGTTCCCAGCTCCTACAATGAGCAGTTCTTC. It translates to CASSLAGTVPSSYNEQFF.

The chain combines TRBV4-2 with TRBJ2-1; D remains ambiguous. The CDR3 is 16 amino acids. The V gene's germline CDR1 is LGHNA and CDR2 YNFKEQ. V lost 6 bases and J lost 2, with 17 bases in between. CDR3: CASSYDTYNAYNEQFF. As DNA, the CDR3 is TGTGCCAGCAGTTACGACACATACAACGCCTACAATGAGCAGTTCTTC.

V usage is TRBV2 and J usage is TRBJ1-5; D remains ambiguous. V dropped 7 bases and J dropped 5 bases, with 21 bases sitting between them. The V gene's germline CDR1 is SNHLY and CDR2 FYNNEI. CDR3 length equals 16 residues. CDR3 region: CASTLRVGSGYQPQHF. CDR3 nucleotides: TGTGCCAGCACGCTAAGGGTTGGTTCGGGGTATCAGCCCCAGCATTTT.

The chain links TRBV7-9 to TRBJ2-1, with D possibly being TRBD2 (5 bases). Looked up from germline, CDR1 is SEHNR and CDR2 is FQNEAQ (reference sequence). Trimming cost V 1 base and J 3 bases, with 10 bases left between them. This CDR3 region has 15 residues. The CDR3 DNA reads TGTGCCAGCAGCTTAGTCGGAGGCGGCTACAATGAGCAGTTCTTC. This codes for CASSLVGGGYNEQFF.

This chain joins TRBV5-1 and TRBJ1-3; D is unclear. Trimming left V 7 bases short and J 1 base short, with 9 bases between. Germline assignment: CDR1 SGHRS and CDR2 YFSETQ. The CDR3 contains 13 residues. The CDR3 loop reads CASSTGSGNTIYF. The DNA for the CDR3 is TGCGCCAGCTCGACGGGGTCTGGAAACACCATATATTTT. Complete variable domain (other parts from reference TRBV5-1 and TRBJ1-3): KAGVTQTPRYLIKTRGQQVTLSCSPISGHRSVSWYQQTPGQGLQFLFEYFSETQRNKGNFPGRFSGRQFSNSRSEMNVSTLELGDSALYLCASSTGSGNTIYFGEGSWLTVV.

This clone was seen a handful of times. The chain links TRBV9 to TRBJ1-1; 7 bases are a match to TRBD1. With V trimmed by 0 bases and J by 7 bases, 6 bases remained unmatched. This CDR3 is 14 amino acids long. In germline, CDR1 is SGDLS, CDR2 YYNGEE. This chain's CDR3 is CASSVVGDSFEAFF. CDR3 DNA: TGTGCCAGCAGCGTAGTTGGGGACAGTTTTGAAGCTTTCTTT.

This clone was seen only once. The chain combines TRBV3-1 (or the pseudogene TRBV3-2) with TRBJ2-5; 8 bases match TRBD1. The CDR3 is 14 residues long. J lost 1 base, V lost 3 bases, and 1 base had no gene match. Looked up from germline, CDR1 is LGHDT and CDR2 is YNNKEL (reference sequence). This CDR3 is CASSHRGPQETQYF. CDR3 DNA: TGTGCCAGCAGCCACAGGGGGCCCCAAGAGACCCAGTACTTC.

This clone was recorded only once. V gene TRBV19 combines with J gene TRBJ1-1; D uncertain. CDR1 LNHDA and CDR2 SQIVND come from the germline V gene (reference sequence). This CDR3 is 15 amino acids long. Trimming took 1 base from V and 3 from J, leaving 12 bases between them. The CDR3 here is CASSIGVGRDTEAFF. Written as DNA, the CDR3 is TGTGCCAGTAGTATAGGCGTAGGGAGGGACACTGAAGCTTTCTTT.

DNA of the CDR3: TGCGCCAGCAGCCCGTTCCGGGGGGGGTCCACAGGGTTAATTTGGTACGAGCAGTACGTC. Encoded protein: CASSPFRGGSTGLIWYEQYV. V gene TRBV4-1 combines with J gene TRBJ2-7; TRBD2 matches at 8 bases. CDR1 and CDR2 from the germline V gene are MGHRA and YSYEKL. The CDR3 spans 20 residues. Losses at the gene ends were 4 bases for V and 4 bases for J; bases not matched to a gene: 24.

For this clone: Additional DNA sequences in this sample encode the identical CDR3. The chain combines TRBV30 with TRBJ1-2, with a weak D call TRBD1 (6 bases). CDR1 is GTSNPN and CDR2 is SVGIG in the germline V gene (reference sequence). The CDR3 runs to 12 residues. Deletions cut 1 base from V and 3 bases from J, with 6 bases between. The CDR3 region has the DNA TGTGCCTGGAGTGACAGGGACTATGGCTACACCTTC. Translating gives CAWSDRDYGYTF.

V gene TRBV5-5 combines with J gene TRBJ2-1; 10 positions agree with TRBD2. Germline V lookup: CDR1 SGHKS, CDR2 YYEKEE (reference sequence). The V segment lost 0 bases and the J segment 5 bases; nucleotides outside the gene matches: 11. The CDR3 has 18 residues. CDR3 protein: CASSLVLITSGINNEQFF. In DNA, the CDR3 is TGTGCCAGCAGCTTGGTGTTAATCACTAGCGGGATCAACAATGAGCAGTTCTTC. The whole variable domain, filled in from reference TRBV5-5 and TRBJ2-1, reads DAGVTQSPTHLIKTRGQQVTLRCSPISGHKSVSWYQQVLGQGPQFIFQYYEKEERGRGNFPDRFSARQFPNYSSELNVNALLLGDSALYLCASSLVLITSGINNEQFFGPGTRLTVL.

This clone has only one observation. This rearrangement joins TRBV4-2 to TRBJ2-5; 13 bases are a match to TRBD2. CDR3 length equals 17 residues. The junction had 11 bases not matched to a gene; V was cut back by 5 bases and J by 5 bases. CDR1 is LGHNA and CDR2 is YNFKEQ in the germline V gene. The CDR3 loop is CASSTTTSGGVRETQYF. As DNA, the CDR3 is TGTGCCAGCAGCACTACTACTAGCGGGGGGGTTCGGGAGACCCAGTACTTC.

This clone was recorded once. The rearrangement links TRBV3-1 (or the pseudogene TRBV3-2) to TRBJ1-1; D not resolved. Trimming stripped 0 bases from V and 6 bases from J, with 14 bases between. Per germline, CDR1 LGHDT and CDR2 YNNKEL (reference sequence). The CDR3 runs to 15 residues. The CDR3 spells CASSQEGWKRPEAFF. CDR3 DNA sequence: TGTGCCAGCAGCCAAGAAGGTTGGAAGAGGCCTGAAGCTTTCTTT.

The chain uses TRBV19 and TRBJ2-2; TRBD2 matches at 15 bases. This CDR3 is 15 amino acids long. The junction had 5 bases not matched to a gene; V was cut back by 10 bases and J by 5 bases. CDR1 and CDR2 from the germline V gene are LNHDA and SQIVND (reference sequence). The DNA of the CDR3 is TGTGCCACCAGAGGGACTAGCGGGGGGACCGGGGAGCTGTTTTTT. Protein product: CATRGTSGGTGELFF.

V and J are TRBV5-1 and TRBJ1-4; possible D gene TRBD1, 6 bases. CDR3 size: 14 residues. Germline CDR1 is SGHRS and CDR2 is YFSETQ. The V end was cut by 6 bases, the J end by 4 bases, with 13 bases between. The CDR3 region has the DNA TGCGCCAGCATCCCGGACAGAGTTAATGAAAAACTGTTTTTT. This codes for CASIPDRVNEKLFF.

The chain uses TRBV24-1 and TRBJ2-1; 9 nucleotides align to TRBD2. Trimming cost V 0 bases and J 2 bases; bases outside gene matches: 4. The CDR3 has 17 residues. Germline assignment: CDR1 KGHDR and CDR2 SFDVKD. The CDR3 region has the DNA TGTGCCACCAGTGATTTGCGGGCGGGAGGGCCCTACAATGAGCAGTTCTTC. Translation gives CATSDLRAGGPYNEQFF.

The sample holds one count of this clone. The CDR3 here is CASGAASSYNEQFF. CDR3 nucleotide sequence: TGTGCCAGCGGAGCGGCTAGCTCCTACAATGAGCAGTTCTTC. The chain employs TRBV27 and TRBJ2-1, with a possible D match to TRBD2 (5 bases). The CDR3 runs to 14 residues. The V gene lost 8 bases and the J gene lost 0 bases, with 11 bases spanning the gap. The germline CDR1 and CDR2 sequences are MNHEY and SMNVEV (reference sequence).

This chain links TRBV3-1 (or the pseudogene TRBV3-2) with TRBJ1-1; 7 nucleotides agree with TRBD1. The V segment lost 6 bases and the J segment 4 bases; nucleotides outside the gene matches: 5. Germline CDR1 and CDR2: LGHDT and YNNKEL (reference sequence). This CDR3 region has 13 residues. The CDR3 nucleotides read TGTGCCAGCAGTCCAGGGGGAATCACTGAAGCTTTCTTT. Translating it yields CASSPGGITEAFF.

V and J are TRBV2 and TRBJ2-1, with TRBD2 matching 11 bases. This CDR3 contains 14 residues. Germline assignment: CDR1 SNHLY and CDR2 FYNNEI. Trimming took 4 bases from V and 4 from J; bases not matched to a gene: 0. The CDR3 is CASSGLAGYNEQFF. DNA for the CDR3: TGTGCCAGCAGTGGACTAGCGGGATACAATGAGCAGTTCTTC. Together with reference TRBV2 and TRBJ2-1, the CDR3 gives the full variable domain: EPEVTQTPSHQVTQMGQEVILRCVPISNHLYFYWYRQILGQKVEFLVSFYNNEISEKSEIFDDQFSVERPDGSNFTLKIRSTKLEDSAMYFCASSGLAGYNEQFFGPGTRLTVL.

This clone was picked up one time. The same CDR3 can be traced to other DNA sequences in this sample. V is TRBV5-4 and J is TRBJ1-2; 7 bases align to TRBD1. J gave up 5 bases and V 0 bases, and 4 bases lay outside the gene matches. There are 14 residues in the CDR3. Germline V gene data show CDR1 as SGHNT and CDR2 as YYREEE (reference sequence). CDR3 amino acids: CASSLEQGFYGYTF. CDR3 DNA: TGTGCCAGCAGCTTGGAACAGGGGTTTTATGGCTACACCTTC.

This chain uses TRBV30 with TRBJ2-2; D is possibly TRBD2 (5 bases). This CDR3 is built from 14 residues. The germline gives CDR1 GTSNPN, CDR2 SVGIG (reference sequence). The V gene lost 3 bases and the J gene lost 5 bases, with 13 bases spanning the gap. Written as DNA, the CDR3 is TGTGCCTGGAGGCGAGGGCTCCTAACCGGGGAGCTGTTTTTT. Translated, it gives CAWRRGLLTGELFF.